This paragraph covers one T cell receptor beta chain sequence. Its antigen is not known. V lost 10 bases, J lost 4 bases, and 10 bases stayed unmatched. The CDR3 covers 14 residues. Germline assignment: CDR1 ENHRY and CDR2 SYGVKD. The data were taken from a study of T cell responses to AZD1222 COVID-19 vaccine. Profiling relied on immunoSEQ multiplex PCR, and the TCRdb table lists in-frame clones only, not all of them. Of under 110,000 clones listed, less than 90% are singletons. Study-wide points: Unmutated regions of variants are reportedly targeted by nearly half of spike-specific TCRs.

The receptor was derived from an adult in good health. The genes are TRBV10-3 and TRBJ2-1, with 7 positions matching TRBD1. Sequencing was performed on peripheral blood, taken on day 0 of AZD1222 vaccination. In nucleotides, the CDR3 is TGTGCCACCCAACCGGGACAGCCATACAATGAGCAGTTCTTC. Protein product: CATQPGQPYNEQFF.